Listed below are T cell receptor beta chains from one sample, sequenced in a study of blood T cell repertoires in COVID-19. TCRdb's table, derived via immunoSEQ multiplex PCR, lists solely in-frame clones and lacks some. The data show fewer than 200,000 clones, about 83% seen once. Material for sequencing was peripheral blood. The source of these receptors is a man aged 40-49 years who had recovered from COVID-19. The CDR3 runs from the conserved cysteine through the conserved F or W. Fields, in order: D gene, J gene, V gene, CDR3 DNA, CDR3 protein. The D gene is left open where the match is weak.

>.|TRBJ2-1|TRBV7-9
TGTGCCAGCAGCTACGACAGCCCCCTGGACCTCTACAATGAGCAGTTCTTC
CASSYDSPLDLYNEQFF
>.|TRBJ2-2|TRBV6-6
TGTGCCAGCAGTTACCTGGGGCAGGGTGGCGGGGAGCTGTTTTTT
CASSYLGQGGGELFF
>.|TRBJ1-3|TRBV9
TGTGCCAGCAGCGTTGGGGTAAACAGCGACTACTCTGGAAACACCATATATTTT
CASSVGVNSDYSGNTIYF
>TRBD2|TRBJ2-7|TRBV13
TGTGCCAGCAGCCAGGGCTCGGGACTAGTATTCCACGAGCAGTACTTC
CASSQGSGLVFHEQYF
>.|TRBJ2-7|TRBV6-5
TGTGCCAGCAGTTACTCGAAGACAGGACCCTACGAGCAGTACTTC
CASSYSKTGPYEQYF
>.|TRBJ1-2|TRBV4-3
TGCGCCAGCAGCCCCAGACCCCGGGTAAACTATGGCTACACCTTC
CASSPRPRVNYGYTF
>TRBD1|TRBJ1-6|TRBV30
TGTGCCTGGAGTGACGGACAGGGTGCTTCACCCCTCCACTTT
CAWSDGQGASPLHF
>TRBD1|TRBJ1-2|TRBV6-5
TGTGCCAGCAGTTACGGACAGGCATCATATGGCTACACCTTC
CASSYGQASYGYTF
>.|TRBJ2-1|TRBV7-2
TGTGCCAGCAGCTCACCCAGGGGGGCGGGGGAGCAGTTCTTC
CASSSPRGAGEQFF
>.|TRBJ1-4|TRBV15
TGTGCCACCAGCAGAGATCTCTTTGAAAAACTGTTTTTT
CATSRDLFEKLFF